These T cell receptor beta chains were read from a single sample in a study of blood T cells in healthy people across ages. TCRdb used MiXCR to reprocess the 5' RACE reads, holding one entry per CDR3 protein. Among some 900,000 distinct CDR3 sequences listed, 29% were seen once. Sequencing was carried out using blood. These TCRs come from a woman aged 80 or older in good health. Both conserved end residues are part of each CDR3. D genes are given only for firm matches. Clone size appears in some rows only: once, few, many, or a class for an expanded clone.

TRBD1	TRBJ1-4	TRBV6-6	few	TGTGCCAGCAGTCAGCGGGACAGGGGATATGAAAAACTGTTTTTT	CASSQRDRGYEKLFF
.	TRBJ2-1	TRBV9	.	TGTGCCAGCAGCGTCAGCAGGGGGGGCAATGAGCAGTTCTTC	CASSVSRGGNEQFF
TRBD2	TRBJ2-1	TRBV12-3/TRBV12-4	many	TGTGCCAGCAGCAGAATAGCGGGGGGTTACAATGAGCAGTTCTTC	CASSRIAGGYNEQFF
TRBD1	TRBJ1-2	TRBV6-5	many	TGTGCCAGCAGTGCCGGGACAGGGACCTATGGCTACACCTTC	CASSAGTGTYGYTF
.	TRBJ1-1	TRBV18	.	TGTGCCAGCTCACCGGGTCATGGGGCCACTGAAGCTTTCTTT	CASSPGHGATEAFF
.	TRBJ2-3	TRBV4-1	many	TGCGCCAGCAGCCAAGATGCAGGGAGGACAGATACGCAGTATTTT	CASSQDAGRTDTQYF
TRBD1	TRBJ1-1	TRBV25-1	.	TGTGCCAGCAGTGAAATTTGGGACAGTGGTCCTACTGAAGCTTTCTTT	CASSEIWDSGPTEAFF
TRBD1	TRBJ2-3	TRBV30	many	TGTGCAGTCAACAGGGGGTTAACAGATACGCAGTATTTT	CAVNRGLTDTQYF
.	TRBJ1-5	TRBV6-2/TRBV6-3	.	TGTGCCAGCAGCCGGGGAGGGCATAGCAATCAGCCCCAGCATTTT	CASSRGGHSNQPQHF
.	TRBJ2-1	TRBV24-1	few	TGTGCCACCAGTGATTTGCAAACCGGGACTGGAAAAGAGACCCAGTTCTTC	CATSDLQTGTGKETQFF
.	TRBJ1-2	TRBV29-1	.	TGCAGCACCTATGGGAGTTGGGGCTACACCTTC	CSTYGSWGYTF
TRBD1	TRBJ1-5	TRBV10-3	few	TGTGCCACCGGGGACAGTAGGGATCAGCCCCAGCATTTT	CATGDSRDQPQHF
TRBD2	TRBJ2-5	TRBV6-2/TRBV6-3	many	TGTGCCAGCAGGCTTGTTAGCGGGGGCCAAGAGACCCAGTACTTC	CASRLVSGGQETQYF
TRBD1	TRBJ2-5	TRBV7-7	.	TGTGCTAGCAGCCGAGGGACAGGGAGGACGGAGACCCAGTACTTC	CASSRGTGRTETQYF
.	TRBJ1-2	TRBV6-5	.	TGTGCCAGCAGTTACTGGTCCCCAACAGGGAAGGGGAACTATGGCTACACCTTC	CASSYWSPTGKGNYGYTF
.	TRBJ1-6	TRBV7-9	many	TGTGCCGTCGCGACTCGCGGGGCTTCACCCCTCCACTTT	CAVATRGASPLHF